Each of the 22 T cell receptor beta chains below was sequenced from the same sample in a study of cytomegalovirus exposure and HLA in healthy donors. PCR involved 60 Vbeta and 13 Jbeta primers. The method was immunoSEQ multiplex PCR; TCRdb's version includes in-frame clones alone and lacks a portion of them. The repertoire includes under 200,000 clones, over 70% of them detected once, and 3% to 3.5% sits in the top ten. Sequenced: PBMCs. All receptors derive from a female donor in good health and CMV-seronegative.

This clone appeared a few times. V and J are TRBV27 and TRBJ2-3, with TRBD2 matching 10 bases. This CDR3 is 18 amino acids long. Germline CDR1 and CDR2: MNHEY and SMNVEV (reference sequence). Trimming removed 3 bases from V and 0 bases from J; junction bases left unmatched: 9. CDR3 loop: CASSLDLAGAVSTDTQYF. The DNA of the CDR3 is TGTGCCAGCAGTTTGGATCTAGCGGGGGCCGTTAGCACAGATACGCAGTATTTT.

The chain recombines TRBV27 with TRBJ2-1, with a weak D call TRBD1 (6 bases). V was clipped by 1 base and J by 3 bases, with 10 bases between them. The CDR3 has 15 amino acids. Germline V lookup: CDR1 MNHEY, CDR2 SMNVEV (reference sequence). The CDR3 nucleotides read TGTGCCAGCAGTTTATATGGGGGCGGCTACAATGAGCAGTTCTTC. It encodes CASSLYGGGYNEQFF.

V usage is TRBV4-2 and J usage is TRBJ1-1; 8 bases align to TRBD1. CDR1 is LGHNA and CDR2 is YNFKEQ in the germline V gene. J was trimmed by 5 bases and V by 0 bases; bases with no gene match: 11. This CDR3 spans 17 amino acids. The CDR3 is CASSQDRFQGAGTEAFF. In DNA form, the CDR3 reads TGTGCCAGCAGCCAAGATCGCTTTCAGGGGGCGGGGACTGAAGCTTTCTTT.

The V gene is TRBV28, the J gene TRBJ2-7, with TRBD1 matching 9 bases. Trimming removed 6 bases from V and 5 bases from J; junction bases left unmatched: 8. Per germline, CDR1 MDHEN and CDR2 SYDVKM. The CDR3 length is 14 residues. The CDR3 loop reads CASSATGGTNEQYF. The CDR3, as DNA: TGTGCCAGCAGCGCGACAGGGGGTACGAACGAGCAGTACTTC.

The chain combines TRBV19 with TRBJ1-2, with 9 bases lining up with TRBD1. Germline CDR1 is LNHDA and CDR2 is SQIVND (reference sequence). CDR3 length equals 14 residues. The J segment lost 8 bases and the V segment lost 6 bases, leaving 10 bases of the junction unmatched. The DNA of the CDR3 is TGTGCCAGTAGGAAGACAGGGGGTAGCGCGGGCTACACCTTC. Encoded protein: CASRKTGGSAGYTF.

The chain recombines TRBV6-5 with TRBJ2-1; the match to TRBD2 covers 10 bases. V was pared by 2 bases and J by 7 bases, with 5 bases of the junction left unmatched. There are 15 residues in the CDR3. Germline loops: CDR1 MNHEY, CDR2 SVGAGI. CDR3 in DNA: TGTGCCAGCAGTTACGAGTTAGCGGGGGGAAATGAGCAGTTCTTC. Translation: CASSYELAGGNEQFF.

V gene TRBV5-1 combines with J gene TRBJ2-2; 11 nucleotides line up with TRBD2. V lost 8 bases to trimming and J lost 3 bases; unmatched junction nucleotides: 12. The CDR3 runs 17 residues. Looked up from germline, CDR1 is SGHRS and CDR2 is YFSETQ. The chain's CDR3 is CARDGSSGGADTGELFF. The CDR3 DNA reads as TGCGCCAGAGACGGGAGTAGCGGGGGGGCTGACACCGGGGAGCTGTTTTTT.

In its sample, this clone was seen once. The same CDR3 also results from other DNA sequences found in this sample. This chain joins TRBV5-1 and TRBJ2-6; TRBD2 is a possible D gene (5 bases). The length of the CDR3 is 17 residues. The germline V gene encodes CDR1 SGHRS and CDR2 YFSETQ. The ends were cut back, 7 bases at V and 1 base at J, with 18 bases in the middle. The CDR3 loop is CASANSEGPSGANVLTF. CDR3 bases: TGCGCCAGCGCAAACTCAGAGGGCCCTTCTGGGGCCAACGTCCTGACTTTC.

This chain joins TRBV7-2 and TRBJ2-2; 9 bases are shared with TRBD2. Germline V gene lookup returns CDR1 SGHTA and CDR2 FQGNSA. Trimming took 5 bases from V and 3 from J; bases not matched to a gene: 1. This CDR3 has 14 residues. Written as DNA, the CDR3 is TGTGCCAGCAGCGCGGGGGGGGACACCGGGGAGCTGTTTTTT. Amino acid sequence: CASSAGGDTGELFF.

The CDR3 coding sequence is TGTGCCAGCAGGCAGAGACTGCTCCCCGGAGATACGCAGTATTTT. Translating it yields CASRQRLLPGDTQYF. The chain joins TRBV6-5 to TRBJ2-3; no clear D. CDR1 and CDR2 from the germline V gene are MNHEY and SVGAGI. The CDR3 consists of 15 residues. V was pared by 6 bases and J by 5 bases, with 18 bases between.

V gene TRBV7-8 combines with J gene TRBJ1-5, with a weak D call TRBD1 (5 bases). The germline V gene encodes CDR1 SGHVS and CDR2 FQNEAQ. Between the trimmed V and J ends, which lost 3 bases and 1 base, there was a span of 7 bases. There are 14 residues in the CDR3. The CDR3 here is CASSFQGSNQPQHF. As DNA, the CDR3 is TGTGCCAGCAGCTTTCAGGGAAGCAATCAGCCCCAGCATTTT. Drawing the rest from reference TRBV7-8 and TRBJ1-5, the complete variable domain is GAGVSQSPRYKVAKRGQDVALRCDPISGHVSLFWYQQALGQGPEFLTYFQNEAQLDKSGLPSDRFFAERPEGSVSTLKIQRTQQEDSAVYLCASSFQGSNQPQHFGDGTRLSIL.

The chain employs TRBV19 and TRBJ1-1, with a tentative D call TRBD1 (5 bases). Germline CDR1 reads LNHDA; CDR2 reads SQIVND (reference sequence). This CDR3 comprises 13 residues. Trimming shortened V by 6 bases and J by 1 base, and 9 bases separated the two germline ends. The CDR3 coding sequence is TGTGCCAGTAGGAATACAGGGAACACTGAAGCTTTCTTT. Its protein product is CASRNTGNTEAFF. The entire variable domain, with the rest obtained from reference TRBV19 and TRBJ1-1, is as follows: DGGITQSPKYLFRKEGQNVTLSCEQNLNHDAMYWYRQDPGQGLRLIYYSQIVNDFQKGDIAEGYSVSREKKESFPLTVTSAQKNPTAFYLCASRNTGNTEAFFGQGTRLTVV.

CDR3 nucleotide sequence: TGTGCCAGCAGCACAGCCACTAGCGGGGATACGCAGTATTTT. It yields the protein CASSTATSGDTQYF. This chain uses TRBV9 with TRBJ2-3; 9 bases are shared with TRBD2. CDR1 SGDLS and CDR2 YYNGEE come from the germline V gene. After removal of 4 bases from V and 6 bases from J, the junction contained 6 bases not matched to a gene. This CDR3 has 14 amino acids. Supplemented by reference TRBV9 and TRBJ2-3, the full variable domain reads DSGVTQTPKHLITATGQRVTLRCSPRSGDLSVYWYQQSLDQGLQFLIQYYNGEERAKGNILERFSAQQFPDLHSELNLSSLELGDSALYFCASSTATSGDTQYFGPGTRLTVL.

This sequence joins TRBV28 and TRBJ1-5; no clear D. The CDR3 sequence is 14 residues long. Trimming removed 6 bases from V and 4 bases from J, with 13 bases in between. Per the germline V gene, CDR1 is MDHEN and CDR2 is SYDVKM. The CDR3 DNA follows: TGTGCCAGCAGACTGGGCCCGTTTAATCAGCCCCAGCATTTT. Translated, it gives CASRLGPFNQPQHF.

This clone was seen a single time. This rearrangement joins TRBV11-2 to TRBJ1-4; D gene unclear. Trimming took 3 bases from V and 7 from J, leaving 9 bases between them. The CDR3 loop spans 13 amino acids. CDR1 is SGHAT, CDR2 FQNNGV, per germline. The CDR3, as DNA: TGTGCCAGCAGCTTGAGGGTGGGTGAAAAACTGTTTTTT. Protein product: CASSLRVGEKLFF.

The chain is built from TRBV7-9 and TRBJ1-1; 7 positions match TRBD1. V lost 5 bases and J lost 3; bases outside the gene matches: 15. The CDR3 loop spans 17 amino acids. From germline, CDR1 is SEHNR and CDR2 FQNEAQ (reference sequence). CDR3 coding DNA: TGTGCCAGCAGCGAAACAGGGGCCTACGAGGGGGACACTGAAGCTTTCTTT. It translates to CASSETGAYEGDTEAFF.

J is TRBJ1-5 and V is TRBV13; D call uncertain. The CDR3 totals 14 residues. V shed 1 base and J shed 4 bases, with 8 bases lying between them. Germline-derived CDR1 and CDR2 are PRHDT and FYEKMQ (reference sequence). The CDR3 sequence is CASSLAAGNQPQHF. The CDR3 nucleotides read TGTGCCAGCAGCTTAGCGGCGGGGAATCAGCCCCAGCATTTT.

The chain couples TRBV9 to TRBJ2-7; 11 bases fit TRBD1. The germline V gene encodes CDR1 SGDLS and CDR2 YYNGEE. V was pared by 3 bases and J by 4 bases, with 6 bases of the junction left unmatched. The length of the CDR3 is 15 residues. The CDR3 DNA follows: TGTGCCAGCAGCGCAGGGACAGGGGGGACGTACGAGCAGTACTTC. It translates to CASSAGTGGTYEQYF.

This chain links TRBV27 with TRBJ2-7; the match to TRBD1 covers 7 bases. This CDR3 contains 15 residues. Per germline, CDR1 MNHEY and CDR2 SMNVEV (reference sequence). The V segment lost 5 bases and the J segment 2 bases; nucleotides outside the gene matches: 9. The CDR3 protein is CASSHPTQGAYEQYF. For the CDR3, the DNA is TGTGCCAGCAGTCACCCCACTCAGGGGGCCTACGAGCAGTACTTC.

The chain couples TRBV2 to TRBJ1-5, with D possibly matching TRBD1 (6 bases). CDR3 length: 13 residues. Deletions cut 7 bases from V and 10 bases from J, with 17 bases between. Germline CDR1 is SNHLY and CDR2 is FYNNEI. DNA of the CDR3: TGTGCCAGCAAGGGGACACGGGATGTACCCCAGCATTTT. Translating it yields CASKGTRDVPQHF.

The chain joins TRBV18 to TRBJ1-2; no reliable D call. CDR1 KGHSH and CDR2 LQKENI come from the germline V gene. V was trimmed by 4 bases and J by 1 base, leaving 13 bases between them. The CDR3 is 15 amino acids. This chain's CDR3 is CASSLLPQVNYGYTF. The CDR3 DNA follows: TGTGCCAGCTCACTACTGCCCCAGGTTAACTATGGCTACACCTTC.

V is TRBV27 and J is TRBJ2-3; TRBD1 agrees at 12 bases. CDR3 size: 16 residues. From germline, CDR1 is MNHEY and CDR2 SMNVEV (reference sequence). With 2 bases clipped from V and 13 bases from J, the junction kept 13 bases outside the gene matches. CDR3: CASSLRPGQGAVNKYF. DNA for the CDR3: TGTGCCAGCAGTTTACGTCCGGGACAGGGGGCCGTAAACAAGTATTTT.